These 32 T cell receptor beta chains share one sample of origin, sequenced in a study of blood T cell repertoires in COVID-19. Sequencing was performed with immunoSEQ multiplex PCR; in TCRdb, only in-frame clones are kept and a portion is missing. The table records roughly 200,000 clones, 82% of them present only once. The sequencing sample was made of peripheral blood. The origin of the receptors is a woman of 80 years or more with COVID-19, enrolled during active disease.

In this sample, this clone turned up once. The V gene is TRBV7-9, the J gene TRBJ1-6, with D uncertain. Germline-derived CDR1 and CDR2 are SEHNR and FQNEAQ (reference sequence). Trimming pared 6 bases from V and 14 bases from J, leaving 14 bases between. The CDR3 is made up of 12 amino acids. The CDR3: CASSSGMRALHF. CDR3 coding DNA: TGTGCCAGCAGTAGCGGGATGCGAGCCCTCCACTTT.

The V gene is TRBV5-1, the J gene TRBJ2-7; maybe TRBD1 (6 bases). The V and J ends lost 0 bases and 4 bases respectively, with 14 bases between them. Germline lookup yields CDR1 SGHRS and CDR2 YFSETQ. The CDR3 totals 15 residues. The CDR3, as DNA: TGCGCCAGCAGCTTGGGGCAGGGGAGTATATACGAGCAGTACTTC. Amino acid sequence: CASSLGQGSIYEQYF.

The chain carries TRBV27 and TRBJ2-7; 7 bases match TRBD2. J gave up 4 bases and V 5 bases, and 14 bases lay outside the gene matches. CDR1 and CDR2 from the germline V gene are MNHEY and SMNVEV (reference sequence). The CDR3 loop spans 16 amino acids. DNA for the CDR3: TGTGCCAGCAGTCAAGCCCGAAGTGTTAGCGGGTACGAGCAGTACTTC. It encodes CASSQARSVSGYEQYF.

This clone was recorded a few times. This chain uses TRBV27 with TRBJ1-4; 9 bases line up with TRBD1. Trimming removed 5 bases from V and 4 bases from J; junction bases left unmatched: 5. This CDR3 is 15 amino acids long. The germline gives CDR1 MNHEY, CDR2 SMNVEV (reference sequence). The CDR3 sequence: CASSPGQGYNEKLFF. The CDR3 DNA follows: TGTGCCAGCAGTCCCGGACAGGGGTATAATGAAAAACTGTTTTTT.

V and J are TRBV28 and TRBJ1-5; D remains unclear. The CDR3 is 12 amino acids. Germline CDR1 is MDHEN and CDR2 is SYDVKM. The V end was cut by 7 bases, the J end by 4 bases, with 8 bases between. The CDR3 DNA reads as TGTGCCAGCAAAAGAGCGAATCAGCCCCAGCATTTT. It is translated as CASKRANQPQHF.

The chain joins TRBV5-1 to TRBJ1-2; 11 nucleotides align to TRBD1. This CDR3 is 15 amino acids long. Per germline, CDR1 SGHRS and CDR2 YFSETQ. V shed 1 base, J shed 5 bases, and the junction held 4 bases outside the gene matches. This CDR3 reads CASSLPGTGGYGYTF. The CDR3 nucleotides are TGCGCCAGCAGCTTGCCCGGGACAGGGGGTTATGGCTACACCTTC.

This clone was seen just once. The V call is TRBV5-1, the J call TRBJ1-5; no definite D call. Trimming left V 4 bases short and J 5 bases short, with 16 bases between. This CDR3 spans 15 amino acids. In germline, CDR1 is SGHRS, CDR2 YFSETQ. CDR3 amino acids: CASSPQPGWDQPQHF. The CDR3 region has the DNA TGCGCCAGCAGCCCCCAACCGGGGTGGGATCAGCCCCAGCATTTT.

The chain has TRBV12-3 or TRBV12-4 and TRBJ1-2, with D tentatively TRBD1 (5 bases). V was cut by 2 bases and J by 7 bases, with 8 bases left in between. The CDR3 contains 12 residues. CDR3 residues: CASSLRGLGYTF. The CDR3 DNA is TGTGCCAGCAGTTTACGGGGACTTGGCTACACCTTC.

The chain employs TRBV6-5 and TRBJ1-5; D might be TRBD1 (6 bases). The CDR3 is 15 amino acids. Germline V gene lookup returns CDR1 MNHEY and CDR2 SVGAGI. Trimming took 7 bases from V and 6 from J, leaving 19 bases between them. The CDR3 loop is CASKDSRITLQPQHF. CDR3 nucleotides: TGTGCCAGCAAGGACAGTCGCATTACTCTTCAGCCCCAGCATTTT.

The chain has TRBV7-6 and TRBJ1-3; the match to TRBD1 covers 8 bases. Germline CDR1 reads SGHVS; CDR2 reads FNYEAQ. The CDR3 runs 17 residues. The trim removed 4 bases at V and 8 bases at J, leaving 16 bases unmatched. The CDR3 reads CASSYSSGTGAADTIYF. For the CDR3, the DNA is TGTGCCAGCAGCTACTCTTCCGGGACAGGAGCCGCGGACACCATATATTTT. The variable domain in full, with the rest retrieved from reference TRBV7-6 and TRBJ1-3, is GAGVSQSPRYKVTKRGQDVALRCDPISGHVSLYWYRQALGQGPEFLTYFNYEAQQDKSGLPNDRFSAERPEGSISTLTIQRTEQRDSAMYRCASSYSSGTGAADTIYFGEGSWLTVV.

The chain uses TRBV6-5 and TRBJ2-7; 8 bases match TRBD1. The CDR3 length is 14 residues. Germline V gene lookup returns CDR1 MNHEY and CDR2 SVGAGI. J gave up 7 bases and V 4 bases, and 9 bases lay outside the gene matches. The CDR3 protein is CASSSGQGRGEQYF. The CDR3 bases are TGTGCCAGCAGTTCCGGACAGGGCCGGGGAGAGCAGTACTTC.

This clone was counted only a few times. The sample contains more than one DNA sequence encoding this CDR3. This rearrangement joins TRBV12-3 or TRBV12-4 to TRBJ2-7; D unclear. This CDR3 region has 11 residues. V lost 4 bases to trimming and J lost 4 bases, with 5 bases between them. The CDR3 here is CASSSFYEQYF. The DNA of the CDR3 is TGTGCCAGCAGTTCCTTTTACGAGCAGTACTTC.

This chain connects TRBV19 to TRBJ1-4, with unresolved D. Germline V gives CDR1 LNHDA, CDR2 SQIVND (reference sequence). This CDR3 spans 16 amino acids. V was shortened by 10 bases and J by 0 bases, with 18 bases between the two germline ends. CDR3 amino acids: CAIPARGGATNEKLFF. The DNA for the CDR3 is TGTGCCATTCCTGCCCGAGGCGGAGCAACTAATGAAAAACTGTTTTTT.

The chain has TRBV5-1 and TRBJ2-4; TRBD2 matches at 16 bases. The CDR3 length is 21 residues. Germline V gives CDR1 SGHRS, CDR2 YFSETQ. J lost 7 bases, V lost 0 bases, and 16 bases had no gene match. This CDR3 reads CASSLGGTSGRAGRMANIQYF. DNA of the CDR3: TGCGCCAGCAGCTTGGGAGGGACTAGCGGGAGGGCCGGGAGAATGGCGAACATTCAGTACTTC.

This clone was seen more than once but under ten times. CDR3 DNA sequence: TGTGCCAGCAGTTACGTTAGGCCTCGGAGCGATGAGCAGTTCTTC. Protein: CASSYVRPRSDEQFF. This chain links TRBV6-2 or TRBV6-3 with TRBJ2-1; D unclear. This CDR3 comprises 15 residues. Germline assignment: CDR1 MNHEY and CDR2 SVGEGT. Trimming stripped 2 bases from V and 8 bases from J, with 16 bases between.

This clone was observed a handful of times. This chain connects TRBV28 to TRBJ1-2, with unresolved D. V lost 3 bases to trimming and J lost 0 bases, with 8 bases between them. In germline, CDR1 is MDHEN, CDR2 SYDVKM. CDR3 length: 14 amino acids. The CDR3 DNA sequence: TGTGCCAGCAGTTTTGGCCCCTCTAACTATGGCTACACCTTC. As protein: CASSFGPSNYGYTF.

The chain carries TRBV6-5 and TRBJ1-5; 8 bases are a match to TRBD1. This CDR3 has 14 residues. V dropped 6 bases and J dropped 6; count of bases not matched to a gene: 7. Germline CDR1 is MNHEY and CDR2 is SVGAGI. CDR3 in DNA: TGTGCCAGCAGAAGAACAGGGGGAACTCAGCCCCAGCATTTT. Translating gives CASRRTGGTQPQHF.

The chain uses TRBV18 and TRBJ1-2; D unresolved. Germline lookup yields CDR1 KGHSH and CDR2 LQKENI. Deletions cut 3 bases from V and 2 bases from J, with 13 bases between. This CDR3 region has 15 residues. CDR3 sequence reads: CASSPVGEVNYGYTF. In DNA, the CDR3 is TGTGCCAGCTCACCCGTCGGAGAGGTGAACTATGGCTACACCTTC.

The V gene is TRBV12-3 or TRBV12-4, the J gene TRBJ1-2; no clear D. The CDR3 runs to 12 residues. V dropped 5 bases and J dropped 4 bases, with 8 bases sitting between them. The CDR3 spells CASSPRGYGYTF. DNA for the CDR3: TGTGCCAGCAGTCCCCGGGGCTATGGCTACACCTTC.

The V gene is TRBV4-2, the J gene TRBJ1-3, with 9 positions matching TRBD1. In germline, CDR1 is LGHNA, CDR2 YNFKEQ. The length of the CDR3 is 15 residues. V shed 4 bases and J 4 bases; nucleotides not matched to a gene: 5. The CDR3 DNA reads as TGTGCCAGCAGCCTAGGGACAGGGACCGGAAACACCATATATTTT. This codes for CASSLGTGTGNTIYF.

The chain recombines TRBV19 with TRBJ2-1; D possibly corresponds to TRBD2 (5 bases). Trimming removed 0 bases from V and 3 bases from J, with 15 bases in between. There are 17 residues in the CDR3. CDR1 is LNHDA and CDR2 is SQIVND in the germline V gene (reference sequence). The CDR3 is CASSIDTRGSIYNEQFF. DNA for the CDR3: TGTGCCAGTAGTATAGATACCCGGGGATCAATCTACAATGAGCAGTTCTTC.

V gene TRBV6-5 combines with J gene TRBJ1-1; D is possibly TRBD1 (5 bases). Germline V gene lookup returns CDR1 MNHEY and CDR2 SVGAGI. Trimming shortened V by 9 bases and J by 11 bases, and 16 bases separated the two germline ends. The CDR3 covers 11 residues. The CDR3, as DNA: TGTGCCAGTTCCCGGGGGGAAAGGGCTTTCTTT. Residues: CASSRGERAFF.

The rearrangement links TRBV5-1 to TRBJ2-2; TRBD1 aligns across 9 bases. V lost 2 bases to trimming and J lost 3 bases; unmatched junction nucleotides: 14. The CDR3 totals 19 residues. From germline, CDR1 is SGHRS and CDR2 YFSETQ. The CDR3 here is CASSFAPQGAGADTGELFF. CDR3 bases: TGCGCCAGCAGCTTTGCGCCACAGGGGGCGGGTGCAGACACCGGGGAGCTGTTTTTT.

This chain connects TRBV7-2 to TRBJ2-3; D is perhaps TRBD2 (5 bases). Germline V CDR1 and CDR2: SGHTA, FQGNSA. The CDR3 runs 15 residues. Trimming shortened V by 3 bases and J by 2 bases, and 12 bases separated the two germline ends. CDR3 residues: CASSFTRSLTDTQYF. CDR3 coding DNA: TGTGCCAGCAGCTTCACTAGGTCCCTCACAGATACGCAGTATTTT.

The V and J genes are TRBV6-5 and TRBJ2-7, with 8 bases identical to TRBD1. The CDR3 sequence is 14 residues long. Germline trimming cut 6 bases from V and 3 bases from J; bases unmatched to any gene: 7. Per the germline V gene, CDR1 is MNHEY and CDR2 is SVGAGI. This CDR3 reads CASRLNRGSYEQYF. CDR3 coding DNA: TGTGCCAGCAGACTGAACAGGGGGAGCTACGAGCAGTACTTC.

The DNA of the CDR3 is TGCGCCAGCAGCTTGGCCGGGGAAAGGGACAATGAGCAGTTCTTC. It translates to CASSLAGERDNEQFF. The V gene is TRBV5-1, the J gene TRBJ2-1, with a weak D call TRBD2 (5 bases). Trimming shortened V by 0 bases and J by 5 bases, and 12 bases separated the two germline ends. The germline CDR1 and CDR2 sequences are SGHRS and YFSETQ. The CDR3 is made up of 15 amino acids.

This chain links TRBV6-4 with TRBJ1-1; D may be TRBD1 (5 bases). Germline CDR1 and CDR2: MRHNA and SNTAGT. With 4 bases removed from V and 10 bases from J, the gap between germline ends came to 13 bases. There are 12 residues in the CDR3. The CDR3 region is CASSAPGGTAFF. DNA of the CDR3: TGTGCCAGCAGTGCCCCGGGGGGAACAGCTTTCTTT.

In its sample, this clone was seen a few times. The same CDR3 is also encoded by other DNA sequences in this sample. The chain carries TRBV5-1 and TRBJ1-2; tentatively, D is TRBD1 (5 bases). The CDR3 runs 14 residues. V lost 1 base, J lost 3 bases, and 10 bases lay in between. Germline V gene lookup returns CDR1 SGHRS and CDR2 YFSETQ. CDR3 loop: CASSLPTGDYGYTF. The CDR3 DNA sequence: TGCGCCAGCAGCTTGCCCACAGGAGACTATGGCTACACCTTC.

The rearrangement joins TRBV9 to TRBJ1-4, with 8 bases aligning to TRBD1. The CDR3 loop spans 16 amino acids. Germline V gene data show CDR1 as SGDLS and CDR2 as YYNGEE. The V gene end was trimmed by 3 bases and the J gene end by 5 bases; junction bases not matched to a gene: 9. The CDR3 reads CASSATTGDLNEKLFF. The DNA for the CDR3 is TGTGCCAGCAGCGCGACGACAGGGGACCTGAATGAAAAACTGTTTTTT.

V usage is TRBV5-1 and J usage is TRBJ2-7, with D tentatively TRBD2 (5 bases). The CDR3 is 14 residues long. Trimming shortened V by 5 bases and J by 5 bases, and 17 bases separated the two germline ends. The V gene's germline CDR1 is SGHRS and CDR2 YFSETQ. CDR3 coding DNA: TGCGCCAGCAGGGCCCGGGGAGTGGGCGACGAGCAGTACTTC. Translated: CASRARGVGDEQYF. The variable domain in full, with the rest retrieved from reference TRBV5-1 and TRBJ2-7, is KAGVTQTPRYLIKTRGQQVTLSCSPISGHRSVSWYQQTPGQGLQFLFEYFSETQRNKGNFPGRFSGRQFSNSRSEMNVSTLELGDSALYLCASRARGVGDEQYFGPGTRLTVT.

The J gene is TRBJ2-3, the V gene TRBV4-2, with a tentative D call TRBD2 (5 bases). The CDR3 covers 15 residues. The V gene lost 6 bases and the J gene lost 1 base, with 14 bases spanning the gap. Per the germline V gene, CDR1 is LGHNA and CDR2 is YNFKEQ. The CDR3, as DNA: TGTGCCAGCAGGAGGGAAGTGAGCGGCACAGATACGCAGTATTTT. It codes for CASRREVSGTDTQYF.

The chain has TRBV5-4 and TRBJ2-2; perhaps TRBD1 as D (5 bases). Trimming stripped 6 bases from V and 4 bases from J, with 10 bases between. Germline CDR1 is SGHNT and CDR2 is YYREEE (reference sequence). The CDR3 runs 13 residues. The CDR3 bases are TGTGCCAGCACCTTAGACAGCACCGGGGAGCTGTTTTTT. It codes for CASTLDSTGELFF.